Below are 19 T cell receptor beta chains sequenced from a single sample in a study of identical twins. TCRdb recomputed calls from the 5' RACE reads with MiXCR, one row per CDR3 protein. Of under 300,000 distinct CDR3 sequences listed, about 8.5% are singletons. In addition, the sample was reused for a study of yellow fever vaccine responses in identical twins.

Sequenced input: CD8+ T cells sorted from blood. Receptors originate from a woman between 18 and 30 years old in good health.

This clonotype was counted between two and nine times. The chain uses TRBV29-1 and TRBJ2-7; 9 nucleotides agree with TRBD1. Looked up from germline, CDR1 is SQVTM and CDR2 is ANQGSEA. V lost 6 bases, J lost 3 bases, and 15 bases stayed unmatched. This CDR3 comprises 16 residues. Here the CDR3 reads CSVLGVSGQGVYEQYF. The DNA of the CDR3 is TGCAGCGTACTCGGGGTTTCGGGACAGGGTGTCTACGAGCAGTACTTC.

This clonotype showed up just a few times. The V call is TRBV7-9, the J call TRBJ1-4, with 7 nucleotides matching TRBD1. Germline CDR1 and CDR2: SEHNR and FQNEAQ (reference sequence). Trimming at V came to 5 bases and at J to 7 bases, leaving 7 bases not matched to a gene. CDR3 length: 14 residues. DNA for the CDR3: TGTGCCAGCAGCATCGGGACAGACCCTGAAAAACTGTTTTTT. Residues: CASSIGTDPEKLFF.

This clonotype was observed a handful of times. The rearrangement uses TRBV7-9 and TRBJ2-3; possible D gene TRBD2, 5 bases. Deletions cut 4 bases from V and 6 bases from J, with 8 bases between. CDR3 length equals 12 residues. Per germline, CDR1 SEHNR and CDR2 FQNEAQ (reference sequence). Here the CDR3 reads CASSSTGDTQYF. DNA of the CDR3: TGTGCCAGCAGCTCGACGGGGGATACGCAGTATTTT. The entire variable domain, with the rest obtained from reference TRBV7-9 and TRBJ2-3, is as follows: DTGVSQNPRHKITKRGQNVTFRCDPISEHNRLYWYRQTLGQGPEFLTYFQNEAQLEKSRLLSDRFSAERPKGSFSTLEIQRTEQGDSAMYLCASSSTGDTQYFGPGTRLTVL.

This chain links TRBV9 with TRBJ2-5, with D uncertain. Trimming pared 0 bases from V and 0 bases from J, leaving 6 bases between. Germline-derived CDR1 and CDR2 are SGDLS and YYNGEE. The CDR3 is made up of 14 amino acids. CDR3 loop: CASSVVPDQETQYF. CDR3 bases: TGTGCCAGCAGCGTAGTCCCAGACCAAGAGACCCAGTACTTC.

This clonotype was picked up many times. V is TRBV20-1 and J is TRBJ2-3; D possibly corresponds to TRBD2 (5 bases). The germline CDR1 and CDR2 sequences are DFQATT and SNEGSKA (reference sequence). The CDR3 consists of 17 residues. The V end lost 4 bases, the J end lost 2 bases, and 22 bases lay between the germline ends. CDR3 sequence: CSAKSSERTGDTDTQYF. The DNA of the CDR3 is TGCAGTGCTAAGAGCTCCGAGCGGACTGGAGACACAGATACGCAGTATTTT.

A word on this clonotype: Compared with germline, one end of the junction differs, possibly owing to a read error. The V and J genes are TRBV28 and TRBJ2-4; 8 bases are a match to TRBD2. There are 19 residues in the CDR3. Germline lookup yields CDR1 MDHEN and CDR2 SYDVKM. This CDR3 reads CARSFDHPRGGGAKNIQYF. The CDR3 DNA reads TGTGCCCGCAGTTTCGACCACCCTAGGGGCGGGGGGGCCAAAAACATTCAGTACTTC.

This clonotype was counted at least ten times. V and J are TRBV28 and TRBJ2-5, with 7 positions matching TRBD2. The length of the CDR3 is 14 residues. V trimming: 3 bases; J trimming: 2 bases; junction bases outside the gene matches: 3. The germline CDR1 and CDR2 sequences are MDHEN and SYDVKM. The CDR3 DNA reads TGTGCCAGCAGTTTGCTAGCGGTTCAAGAGACCCAGTACTTC. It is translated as CASSLLAVQETQYF. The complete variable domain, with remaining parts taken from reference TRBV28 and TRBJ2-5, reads DVKVTQSSRYLVKRTGEKVFLECVQDMDHENMFWYRQDPGLGLRLIYFSYDVKMKEKGDIPEGYSVSREKKERFSLILESASTNQTSMYLCASSLLAVQETQYFGPGTRLLVL.

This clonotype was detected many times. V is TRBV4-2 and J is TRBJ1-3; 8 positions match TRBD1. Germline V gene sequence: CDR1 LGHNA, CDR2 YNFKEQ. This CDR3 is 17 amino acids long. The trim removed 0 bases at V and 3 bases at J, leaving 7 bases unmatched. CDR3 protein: CASSQEGTGTGGNTIYF. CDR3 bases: TGTGCCAGCAGCCAAGAGGGAACCGGGACAGGTGGAAACACCATATATTTT.

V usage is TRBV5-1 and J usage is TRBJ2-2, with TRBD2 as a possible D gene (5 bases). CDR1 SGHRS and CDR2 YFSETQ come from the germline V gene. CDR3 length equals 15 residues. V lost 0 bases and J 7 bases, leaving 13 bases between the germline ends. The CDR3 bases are TGCGCCAGCAGCTTGGTTTCCATTGGGAGCGGGGAGCTGTTTTTT. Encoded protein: CASSLVSIGSGELFF.

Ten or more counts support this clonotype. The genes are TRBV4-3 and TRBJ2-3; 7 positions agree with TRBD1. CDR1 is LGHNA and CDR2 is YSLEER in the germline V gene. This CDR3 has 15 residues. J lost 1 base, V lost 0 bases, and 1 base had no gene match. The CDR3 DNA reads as TGCGCCAGCAGCCAAGATGACAGGGGCACAGATACGCAGTATTTT. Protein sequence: CASSQDDRGTDTQYF.

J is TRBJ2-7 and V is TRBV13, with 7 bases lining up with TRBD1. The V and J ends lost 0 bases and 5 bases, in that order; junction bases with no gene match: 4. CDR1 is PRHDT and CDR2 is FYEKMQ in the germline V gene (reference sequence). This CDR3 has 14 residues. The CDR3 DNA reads TGTGCCAGCAGCTTAGGTCAGGGGGTCGACGAGCAGTACTTC. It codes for CASSLGQGVDEQYF.

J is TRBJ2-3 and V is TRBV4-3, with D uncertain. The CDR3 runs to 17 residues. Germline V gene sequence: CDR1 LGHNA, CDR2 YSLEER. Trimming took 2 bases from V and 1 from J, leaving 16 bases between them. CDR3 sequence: CASSQLNSVIGTDTQYF. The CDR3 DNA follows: TGCGCCAGCAGCCAACTAAATTCCGTGATCGGCACAGATACGCAGTATTTT.

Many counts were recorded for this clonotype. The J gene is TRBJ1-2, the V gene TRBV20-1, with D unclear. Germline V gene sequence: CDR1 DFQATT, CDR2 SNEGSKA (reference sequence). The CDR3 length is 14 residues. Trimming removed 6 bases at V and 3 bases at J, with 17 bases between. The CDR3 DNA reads TGCAGTGCCGCTTACCCTGACCCTTACTATGGCTACACCTTC. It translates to CSAAYPDPYYGYTF.

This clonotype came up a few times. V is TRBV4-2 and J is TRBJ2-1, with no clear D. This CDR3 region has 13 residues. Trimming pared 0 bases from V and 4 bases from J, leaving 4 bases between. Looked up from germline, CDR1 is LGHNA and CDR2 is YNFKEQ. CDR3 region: CASSQDQYNEQFF. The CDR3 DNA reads TGTGCCAGCAGCCAAGATCAGTACAATGAGCAGTTCTTC.

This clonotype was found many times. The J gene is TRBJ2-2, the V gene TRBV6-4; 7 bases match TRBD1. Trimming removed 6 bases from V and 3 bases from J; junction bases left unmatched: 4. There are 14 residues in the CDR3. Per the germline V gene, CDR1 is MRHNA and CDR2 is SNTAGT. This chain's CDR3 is CASSTGTDTGELFF. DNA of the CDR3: TGTGCCAGCAGCACCGGGACAGACACCGGGGAGCTGTTTTTT.

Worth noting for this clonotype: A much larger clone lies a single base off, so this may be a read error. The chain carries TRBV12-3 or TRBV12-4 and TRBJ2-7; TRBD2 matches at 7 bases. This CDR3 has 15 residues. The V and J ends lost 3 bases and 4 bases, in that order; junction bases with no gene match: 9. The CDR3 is CASSLLRLAGYEQYF. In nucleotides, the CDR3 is TGTGCCAGCAGTTTGCTCAGACTAGCAGGATACGAGCAGTACTTC.

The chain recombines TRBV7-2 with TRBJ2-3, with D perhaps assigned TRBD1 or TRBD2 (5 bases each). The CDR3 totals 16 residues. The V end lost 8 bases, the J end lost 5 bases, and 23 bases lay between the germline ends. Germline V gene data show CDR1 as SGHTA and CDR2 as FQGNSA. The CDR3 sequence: CASGPLGTTLGDTQYF. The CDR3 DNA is TGTGCCAGCGGTCCTTTAGGGACCACCCTCGGAGATACGCAGTATTTT.

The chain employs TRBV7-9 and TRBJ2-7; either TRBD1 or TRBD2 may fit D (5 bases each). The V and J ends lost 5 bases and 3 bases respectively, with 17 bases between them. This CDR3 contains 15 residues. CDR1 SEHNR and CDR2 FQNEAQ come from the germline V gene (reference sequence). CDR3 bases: TGTGCCAGCAGCCTACCCCCGGGACCGGGCTACGAGCAGTACTTC. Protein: CASSLPPGPGYEQYF.

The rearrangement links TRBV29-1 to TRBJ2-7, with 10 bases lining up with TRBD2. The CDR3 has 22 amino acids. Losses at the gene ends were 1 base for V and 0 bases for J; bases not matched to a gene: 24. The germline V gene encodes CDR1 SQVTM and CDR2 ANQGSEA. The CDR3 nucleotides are TGCAGCGTTGAAGGGCGCGGGTGGGGCTCCATAGCGGGAGGAGGTCCCTCCTACGAGCAGTACTTC. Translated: CSVEGRGWGSIAGGGPSYEQYF.